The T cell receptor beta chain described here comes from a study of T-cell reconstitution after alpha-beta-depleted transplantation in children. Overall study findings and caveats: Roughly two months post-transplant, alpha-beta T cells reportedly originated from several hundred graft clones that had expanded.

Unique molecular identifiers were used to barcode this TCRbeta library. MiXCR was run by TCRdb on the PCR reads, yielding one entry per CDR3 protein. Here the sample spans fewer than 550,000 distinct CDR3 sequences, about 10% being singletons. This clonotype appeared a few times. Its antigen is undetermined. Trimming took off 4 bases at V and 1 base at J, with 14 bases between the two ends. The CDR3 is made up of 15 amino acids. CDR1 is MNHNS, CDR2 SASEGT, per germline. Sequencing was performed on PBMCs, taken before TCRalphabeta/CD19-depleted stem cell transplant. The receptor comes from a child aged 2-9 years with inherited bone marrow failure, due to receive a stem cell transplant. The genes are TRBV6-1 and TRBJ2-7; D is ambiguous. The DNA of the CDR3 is TGTGCCAGCAGTGTTGCAGGTGGAATTTCCTACGAGCAGTACTTC. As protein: CASSVAGGISYEQYF.